This passage covers 13 T cell receptor beta chains from one sample sequenced in a study of blood T cell repertoires in COVID-19. Data came from immunoSEQ multiplex PCR; TCRdb stores just in-frame clones and leaves some out. The sample records a few hundred thousand clones, over 75% being singletons. The material sequenced was PBMCs or T cells enriched from blood (not recorded which). The receptors shown here come from a middle-aged woman who had recovered from COVID-19.

The chain uses TRBV6-2 or TRBV6-3 and TRBJ1-5; tentatively, D is TRBD1 (5 bases). The ends were cut back, 2 bases at V and 3 bases at J, with 11 bases in the middle. The CDR3 consists of 15 residues. CDR1 and CDR2 from the germline V gene are MNHEY and SVGEGT. CDR3 sequence reads: CASSYAGGNNQPQHF. The CDR3 DNA follows: TGTGCCAGCAGTTACGCCGGGGGTAACAATCAGCCCCAGCATTTT.

The chain carries TRBV11-3 and TRBJ2-7, with 7 positions matching TRBD2. The germline gives CDR1 SGHNT, CDR2 YENEEA. After removal of 5 bases from V and 0 bases from J, the junction contained 10 bases not matched to a gene. This CDR3 region has 16 residues. The CDR3 loop reads CASSPNLAVSSYEQYF. As DNA, the CDR3 is TGTGCCAGCAGCCCTAACCTAGCGGTGAGCTCCTACGAGCAGTACTTC.

The CDR3 sequence is CASSFGRSGGTEAFF. In DNA, the CDR3 is TGTGCCAGCAGCTTCGGAAGGTCGGGGGGCACTGAAGCTTTCTTT. The chain couples TRBV28 to TRBJ1-1; possibly TRBD1 for D (5 bases). Germline V gene lookup returns CDR1 MDHEN and CDR2 SYDVKM. There are 15 residues in the CDR3. The V gene lost 6 bases and the J gene lost 4 bases, with 18 bases spanning the gap.

V is TRBV6-5 and J is TRBJ2-7, with 7 bases identical to TRBD2. CDR1 and CDR2 from the germline V gene are MNHEY and SVGAGI. Unmatched junction bases numbered 12, after V lost 4 bases and J lost 6 bases. This CDR3 region has 15 residues. CDR3 loop: CASSSFSGREGEQYF. The CDR3 DNA reads TGTGCCAGCAGTTCCTTCAGCGGAAGGGAGGGCGAGCAGTACTTC.

This chain uses TRBV11-3 with TRBJ2-5; D is ambiguous. CDR3 length: 13 amino acids. V lost 5 bases and J 1 base, leaving 8 bases between the germline ends. CDR1 and CDR2 from the germline V gene are SGHNT and YENEEA. In DNA form, the CDR3 reads TGTGCCAGCAGCCAGTCTCTCCAAGAGACCCAGTACTTC. Protein sequence: CASSQSLQETQYF.

V is TRBV7-9 and J is TRBJ1-3, with 7 positions matching TRBD1. With V trimmed by 5 bases and J by 3 bases, 7 bases remained unmatched. From germline, CDR1 is SEHNR and CDR2 FQNEAQ (reference sequence). CDR3 length: 15 amino acids. The CDR3 sequence: CASSLQGLGGNTIYF. The CDR3 coding sequence is TGTGCCAGCAGCCTACAGGGGCTAGGTGGAAACACCATATATTTT.

V gene TRBV9 combines with J gene TRBJ2-7, with D perhaps matching TRBD1 (6 bases). Germline V gives CDR1 SGDLS, CDR2 YYNGEE. With 4 bases removed from V and 5 bases from J, the gap between germline ends came to 19 bases. The CDR3 has 15 amino acids. The CDR3 sequence: CASSFARDNFHEQYF. The CDR3, as DNA: TGTGCCAGCAGCTTCGCCCGGGACAATTTTCACGAGCAGTACTTC.

A few counts support this clone. This rearrangement joins TRBV3-1 (or the pseudogene TRBV3-2) to TRBJ2-4; 9 nucleotides line up with TRBD2. Germline V gives CDR1 LGHDT, CDR2 YNNKEL (reference sequence). J was trimmed by 0 bases and V by 0 bases; bases with no gene match: 9. This CDR3 region has 19 residues. CDR3 in amino acids: CASSQDVQREDLAKNIQYF. The DNA for the CDR3 is TGTGCCAGCAGCCAAGACGTCCAGCGGGAGGATCTAGCCAAAAACATTCAGTACTTC.

The chain is built from TRBV5-1 and TRBJ2-5; the match to TRBD2 covers 8 bases. The CDR3 is 18 amino acids. V lost 4 bases and J lost 5; bases outside the gene matches: 19. The germline gives CDR1 SGHRS, CDR2 YFSETQ. The CDR3 loop is CASSPILPGTSIAETQYF. The CDR3 DNA follows: TGCGCCAGCAGCCCTATTTTACCGGGGACTAGTATAGCGGAGACCCAGTACTTC.

This clone showed up just once. The chain is built from TRBV15 and TRBJ1-2; the D gene is possibly TRBD1 (6 bases). CDR1 is LNHNV, CDR2 YYDKDF, per germline (reference sequence). Trimming shortened V by 1 base and J by 5 bases, and 14 bases separated the two germline ends. CDR3 length: 15 residues. The CDR3 DNA is TGTGCCACCAGCAGAGTAGGGGCAGGGGCGTATGGCTACACCTTC. Protein: CATSRVGAGAYGYTF.

V is TRBV18 and J is TRBJ1-6; 7 nucleotides line up with TRBD1. The germline CDR1 and CDR2 sequences are KGHSH and LQKENI. The CDR3 totals 15 residues. V was pared by 4 bases and J by 5 bases, with 5 bases of the junction left unmatched. The CDR3 bases are TGTGCCAGCTCACACGGGACAGAAGATAATTCACCCCTCCACTTT. Residues: CASSHGTEDNSPLHF.

V gene TRBV19 combines with J gene TRBJ1-1; D is uncertain. The V gene's germline CDR1 is LNHDA and CDR2 SQIVND (reference sequence). The CDR3 covers 15 residues. The germline V and J ends were trimmed by 2 bases and 1 base, with 11 bases remaining between them. In nucleotides, the CDR3 is TGTGCCAGTAGTATAAATGGGCCGACGAACACTGAAGCTTTCTTT. Protein: CASSINGPTNTEAFF.

Only a few counts were recorded for this clone. CDR3 residues: CAWRGLAGSTDTQYF. For the CDR3, the DNA is TGTGCCTGGAGAGGACTAGCGGGGAGCACAGATACGCAGTATTTT. The chain carries TRBV30 and TRBJ2-3; 12 bases map to TRBD2. V was clipped by 3 bases and J by 0 bases; unmatched bases: 1. Germline loops: CDR1 GTSNPN, CDR2 SVGIG (reference sequence). This CDR3 is built from 15 residues.